Sequencing of this TCR beta chain was carried out in a study of beta chain features in type 1 diabetes. Study details: Similarity in age, gender and cell yields was seen between patients and healthy donors.

Regarding this clone: Its specificity is not known.

Purity (above 98%) was reached by all sorted populations. CDR1 and CDR2 from the germline V gene are MNHNS and SASEGT. Trimming took 3 bases from V and 2 from J; bases not matched to a gene: 7. CDR3 length: 17 residues. Study observations and caveats: The study found that naive, central memory and Treg TCRB repertoires appeared more similar in patients than in healthy donors. The study found fewer insertions and more deletions at VDJ junctions in type 1 diabetes patients.

The entirety of the isolated RNA underwent reverse transcription, so expressed TCRB transcripts were sequenced. Clones were sequenced by immunoSEQ multiplex PCR, and TCRdb holds only the in-frame ones, with some missing. The table records hundreds of thousands of clones, 68% of them present only once. The receptor was derived from a man in his thirties or forties in good health. Sequencing used naive CD4+ T cells from blood. The chain carries TRBV6-1 and TRBJ2-1, with 10 bases that match TRBD2. This chain's CDR3 is CASSDVPSGSPYNEQFF. For the CDR3, the DNA is TGTGCCAGCAGTGACGTCCCTAGCGGGAGTCCCTACAATGAGCAGTTCTTC.